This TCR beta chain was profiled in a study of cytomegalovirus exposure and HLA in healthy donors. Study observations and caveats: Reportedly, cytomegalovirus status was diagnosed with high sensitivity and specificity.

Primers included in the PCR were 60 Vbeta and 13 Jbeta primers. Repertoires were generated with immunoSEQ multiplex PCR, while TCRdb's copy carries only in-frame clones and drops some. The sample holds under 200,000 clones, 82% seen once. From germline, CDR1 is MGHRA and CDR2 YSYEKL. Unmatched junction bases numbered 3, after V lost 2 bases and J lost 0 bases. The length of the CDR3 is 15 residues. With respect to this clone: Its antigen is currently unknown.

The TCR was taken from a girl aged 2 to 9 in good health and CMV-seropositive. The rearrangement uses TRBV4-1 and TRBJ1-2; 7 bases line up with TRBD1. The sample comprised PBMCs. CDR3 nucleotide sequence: TGCGCCAGCAGCCAACCTGGGACAGCTAACTATGGCTACACCTTC. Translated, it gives CASSQPGTANYGYTF.